The text below deals with one T cell receptor beta chain. Profiled with immunoSEQ multiplex PCR; TCRdb holds only in-frame clones, not every one. Of roughly 410,000 clones listed, roughly 94% are singletons. This entry belongs to a study of shared T cell receptors in the human thymus. The CDR3 runs to 14 residues. Germline CDR1 is SEHNR and CDR2 is FQNEAQ (reference sequence). The V end was cut by 0 bases, the J end by 5 bases, with 10 bases between. The genes are TRBV7-9 and TRBJ1-1; the D gene is possibly TRBD1 (6 bases). The sequenced material came from thymocytes. This receptor was taken from a human donor. The CDR3 region has the DNA TGTGCCAGCAGCTTAGCGGAAGGGGGTACTGAAGCTTTCTTT. Its protein product is CASSLAEGGTEAFF.